This T cell receptor beta chain was profiled in a study of shared clonotypes between healthy human individuals. In the study overall: CD4 naive and CD4 memory each took three plates per donor, while CD8 naive took two and CD8 memory one.

Method: immunoSEQ multiplex PCR; TCRdb's copy keeps in-frame clones and lacks some. The data show 780,000 or so clones, 72% seen once. As for this clone: The antigen remains unidentified.

Germline V CDR1 and CDR2: MNHEY, SMNVEV (reference sequence). The CDR3 covers 17 residues. J was trimmed by 4 bases and V by 7 bases; bases with no gene match: 10. Study-level points and caveats: Specimens sampled were limited to blood, with tissue repertoires likely differing. Lower generation probabilities were found for non-shared clonotypes than for those shared by all four donors.

The chain links TRBV27 to TRBJ2-1, with TRBD2 matching over 13 bases. Sequenced sample: memory CD4+ T cells sorted from blood. Described subset: CD45RA-negative fraction. The TCR comes from a young woman in good health. CDR3 nucleotide sequence: TGTGCCAGCACCGGGACTAGCGGGGAGTCCCCTTACAATGAGCAGTTCTTC. This gives the protein CASTGTSGESPYNEQFF.